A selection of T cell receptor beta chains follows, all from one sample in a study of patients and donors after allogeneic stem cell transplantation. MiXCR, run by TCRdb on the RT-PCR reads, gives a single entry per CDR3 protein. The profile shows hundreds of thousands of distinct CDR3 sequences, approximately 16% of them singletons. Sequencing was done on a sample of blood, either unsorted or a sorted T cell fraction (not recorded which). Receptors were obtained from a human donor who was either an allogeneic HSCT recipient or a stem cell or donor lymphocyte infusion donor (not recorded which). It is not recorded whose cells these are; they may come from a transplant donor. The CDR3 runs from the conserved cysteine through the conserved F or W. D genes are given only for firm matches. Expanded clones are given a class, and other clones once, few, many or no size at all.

CDR3nt: TGTGCCAGCAGCCCAGGGTCTAGGGCACAGACCAACTATGGCTACACCTTC
CDR3aa: CASSPGSRAQTNYGYTF
j_gene: TRBJ1-2
d_gene: .
v_gene: TRBV7-9
abundance: .
len: 17

CDR3nt: TGTGCCAGCAGTTTAGGGGCCAGGACGTATGGCTACACCTTC
CDR3aa: CASSLGARTYGYTF
j_gene: TRBJ1-2
d_gene: .
v_gene: TRBV6-5
abundance: few
len: 14

CDR3nt: TGTGCCAGCAGTAACGGGCCATACGAGCAGTACTTC
CDR3aa: CASSNGPYEQYF
j_gene: TRBJ2-7
d_gene: .
v_gene: TRBV6-2/TRBV6-3
abundance: few
len: 12

CDR3nt: TGTGCCAGCAGCCATCGAAGGGGACAGACACACACTGAAGCTTTCTTT
CDR3aa: CASSHRRGQTHTEAFF
j_gene: TRBJ1-1
d_gene: TRBD1
v_gene: TRBV3-1
abundance: few
len: 16

CDR3nt: TGTGCCAGCAGCTTAGTATTGGTAGGCAGGCGCACTGAAGCTTTCTTT
CDR3aa: CASSLVLVGRRTEAFF
j_gene: TRBJ1-1
d_gene: .
v_gene: TRBV7-6
abundance: .
len: 16

CDR3nt: TGTGCCAGCAGCCCCCGGGGTACCAGAGATACGCAGTATTTT
CDR3aa: CASSPRGTRDTQYF
j_gene: TRBJ2-3
d_gene: .
v_gene: TRBV3-1
abundance: few
len: 14

CDR3nt: TGTGCCAGCAGCTTGCCACTCGGGGTAGGGAACACCGGGGAGCTGTTTTTT
CDR3aa: CASSLPLGVGNTGELFF
j_gene: TRBJ2-2
d_gene: .
v_gene: TRBV5-6
abundance: few
len: 17

CDR3nt: TGTGCCATCAGTACTAGCACAGATACGCAGTATTTT
CDR3aa: CAISTSTDTQYF
j_gene: TRBJ2-3
d_gene: .
v_gene: TRBV10-3
abundance: few
len: 12

CDR3nt: TGTGCCATCAGTTCCGGGACAGGAGGTCCTAATTCACCCCTCCACTTT
CDR3aa: CAISSGTGGPNSPLHF
j_gene: TRBJ1-6
d_gene: TRBD1
v_gene: TRBV10-3
abundance: .
len: 16

CDR3nt: TGTGCCAGCAGTTATGGGAGGGGACTAGAGTCGGAGCAGTACTTC
CDR3aa: CASSYGRGLESEQYF
j_gene: TRBJ2-7
d_gene: TRBD2
v_gene: TRBV12-3/TRBV12-4
abundance: once
len: 15

CDR3nt: TGTGCCAGCAGTGGGGGGCAGGGGCAGCCCCAGCATTTT
CDR3aa: CASSGGQGQPQHF
j_gene: TRBJ1-5
d_gene: .
v_gene: TRBV2
abundance: .
len: 13

CDR3nt: TGCGCCAGCAGCTTGGAAGGGGGTAACAATCAGCCCCAGCATTTT
CDR3aa: CASSLEGGNNQPQHF
j_gene: TRBJ1-5
d_gene: .
v_gene: TRBV5-1
abundance: few
len: 15

CDR3nt: TGCGCCAGCAGCCAAGCAAGTATTCCGGGACAGGGGAGAGACAATGAGCAGTTCTTC
CDR3aa: CASSQASIPGQGRDNEQFF
j_gene: TRBJ2-1
d_gene: TRBD1
v_gene: TRBV4-1
abundance: .
len: 19

CDR3nt: TGCAGCGTTGAATGGGAAACTGGTTCCTACAATGAGCAGTTCTTC
CDR3aa: CSVEWETGSYNEQFF
j_gene: TRBJ2-1
d_gene: .
v_gene: TRBV29-1
abundance: .
len: 15

CDR3nt: TGTGCCAGCAGCTTAGTGATTGAGGGGTTGACACCCCTCCACTTT
CDR3aa: CASSLVIEGLTPLHF
j_gene: TRBJ1-6
d_gene: .
v_gene: TRBV7-2
abundance: few
len: 15

CDR3nt: TGTGCCAGCAGCTTAGGACACGACGAGCAGTACTTC
CDR3aa: CASSLGHDEQYF
j_gene: TRBJ2-7
d_gene: .
v_gene: TRBV7-2
abundance: few
len: 12

CDR3nt: TGTGCCAGCAGCTTGCGGGACAGAGCTATTGAGCAGTTCTTC
CDR3aa: CASSLRDRAIEQFF
j_gene: TRBJ2-1
d_gene: .
v_gene: TRBV7-6
abundance: few
len: 14

CDR3nt: TGTGCCAGCAGCTCGGGACAGGGAAAAAACATTCAGTACTTC
CDR3aa: CASSSGQGKNIQYF
j_gene: TRBJ2-4
d_gene: TRBD1
v_gene: TRBV7-3
abundance: few
len: 14

CDR3nt: TGTGCCACCAGTGATTCCCGACAGTTTCGCGCTGAAGCTTTCTTT
CDR3aa: CATSDSRQFRAEAFF
j_gene: TRBJ1-1
d_gene: .
v_gene: TRBV24-1
abundance: few
len: 15

CDR3nt: TGCAGTGCTAACCCACAGGGCAGCTCCTATAATTCACCCCTCCACTTT
CDR3aa: CSANPQGSSYNSPLHF
j_gene: TRBJ1-6
d_gene: .
v_gene: TRBV20-1
abundance: many
len: 16

CDR3nt: TGTGCCAGTAGCGAAAGTGACCTGACCCTAGGAGAGCAGTACTTC
CDR3aa: CASSESDLTLGEQYF
j_gene: TRBJ2-7
d_gene: .
v_gene: TRBV19
abundance: few
len: 15

CDR3nt: TGCGCCAGCAGCAAGACAGGGGCTAGCTCCTACAATGAGCAGTTCTTC
CDR3aa: CASSKTGASSYNEQFF
j_gene: TRBJ2-1
d_gene: TRBD1
v_gene: TRBV4-1
abundance: many
len: 16

CDR3nt: TGTGCCAGCACCGTAATCGGGAATCATGAGCAGTTCTTC
CDR3aa: CASTVIGNHEQFF
j_gene: TRBJ2-1
d_gene: .
v_gene: TRBV6-1
abundance: many
len: 13

CDR3nt: TGTGCCAGCAGCCGCGGAGGGATGACCGGGGAGCTGTTTTTT
CDR3aa: CASSRGGMTGELFF
j_gene: TRBJ2-2
d_gene: .
v_gene: TRBV3-1
abundance: .
len: 14

CDR3nt: TGTGCCAGCAGTTTAGCGCGGGGGACGGCCTACGAGCAGTACTTC
CDR3aa: CASSLARGTAYEQYF
j_gene: TRBJ2-7
d_gene: TRBD2
v_gene: TRBV12-3/TRBV12-4
abundance: many
len: 15

CDR3nt: TGTGCCAGCAGCTTACAGGATCGGGAGCAGTTCTTC
CDR3aa: CASSLQDREQFF
j_gene: TRBJ2-1
d_gene: .
v_gene: TRBV7-2
abundance: few
len: 12

CDR3nt: TGTGCCAGCAGTTACTCGTCCAGGGGGGGTGAAAAACTGTTTTTT
CDR3aa: CASSYSSRGGEKLFF
j_gene: TRBJ1-4
d_gene: TRBD1
v_gene: TRBV6-5
abundance: many
len: 15

CDR3nt: TGTGCCACCAGCCCACGGAGCATAGCCAAAAACATTCAGTACTTC
CDR3aa: CATSPRSIAKNIQYF
j_gene: TRBJ2-4
d_gene: .
v_gene: TRBV15
abundance: few
len: 15

CDR3nt: TGTGCCAGCAGTGTACGGGTAAACCTGGTCAATGAGCAGTTCTTC
CDR3aa: CASSVRVNLVNEQFF
j_gene: TRBJ2-1
d_gene: .
v_gene: TRBV2
abundance: many
len: 15

CDR3nt: TGCAGTGCTACTAGCGGGGGGCCAACCGGGGAGCTGTTTTTT
CDR3aa: CSATSGGPTGELFF
j_gene: TRBJ2-2
d_gene: TRBD2
v_gene: TRBV20-1
abundance: few
len: 14

CDR3nt: TGTGCCAGCAGTGGACAGGCCCTGAACACTGAAGCTTTCTTT
CDR3aa: CASSGQALNTEAFF
j_gene: TRBJ1-1
d_gene: TRBD1
v_gene: TRBV12-3/TRBV12-4
abundance: many
len: 14

CDR3nt: TGTGCCAGCAGCCAGAGGACTAGCGGGGGGTGGGCCCAGTACTTC
CDR3aa: CASSQRTSGGWAQYF
j_gene: TRBJ2-5
d_gene: TRBD2
v_gene: TRBV7-2
abundance: .
len: 15

CDR3nt: TGTGCCAGCAGTTACTCGATCCTCGACCGGGACAGGGGGCTGTACGAGCAGTACTTC
CDR3aa: CASSYSILDRDRGLYEQYF
j_gene: TRBJ2-7
d_gene: TRBD1
v_gene: TRBV6-5
abundance: few
len: 19

CDR3nt: TGCGCCAGCAGCTTCGGACAGAGCTCCTACGAGCAGTACTTC
CDR3aa: CASSFGQSSYEQYF
j_gene: TRBJ2-7
d_gene: .
v_gene: TRBV5-1
abundance: few
len: 14

CDR3nt: TGCAGTGCAGAAGACAGGTGGACGAGCTCCTATAATTCACCCCTCCACTTT
CDR3aa: CSAEDRWTSSYNSPLHF
j_gene: TRBJ1-6
d_gene: .
v_gene: TRBV20-1
abundance: few
len: 17

CDR3nt: TGCAGTGCTAAGGGCTCGGGCGTCGAGCAGTACTTC
CDR3aa: CSAKGSGVEQYF
j_gene: TRBJ2-7
d_gene: .
v_gene: TRBV20-1
abundance: .
len: 12

CDR3nt: TGTGCCAGCAGGGGGGGCTCTAATTCACCCCTCCACTTT
CDR3aa: CASRGGSNSPLHF
j_gene: TRBJ1-6
d_gene: .
v_gene: TRBV12-3/TRBV12-4
abundance: .
len: 13

CDR3nt: TGTGCCAGCAGTCGCTACAGGGGAAACTACAATGAGCAGTTCTTC
CDR3aa: CASSRYRGNYNEQFF
j_gene: TRBJ2-1
d_gene: TRBD1
v_gene: TRBV6-1
abundance: .
len: 15

CDR3nt: TGTGCCACCAGTGATTTTCAGGGAGGTGGGGCCAACGTCCTGACTTTC
CDR3aa: CATSDFQGGGANVLTF
j_gene: TRBJ2-6
d_gene: .
v_gene: TRBV24-1
abundance: few
len: 16

CDR3nt: TGCGCCAGCAGCTCTTACGGGATTAGCATGTCCGTCAGAGAGACCCAGTACTTC
CDR3aa: CASSSYGISMSVRETQYF
j_gene: TRBJ2-5
d_gene: .
v_gene: TRBV5-1
abundance: .
len: 18

CDR3nt: TGCGCCAGCAGCCAATGGCGGAGGAGCACAGATACGCAGTATTTT
CDR3aa: CASSQWRRSTDTQYF
j_gene: TRBJ2-3
d_gene: .
v_gene: TRBV4-3
abundance: .
len: 15

CDR3nt: TGTGCCACCAGCAGAGATCTAACAGGGGGCTCAGCCAAAAACATTCAGTACTTC
CDR3aa: CATSRDLTGGSAKNIQYF
j_gene: TRBJ2-4
d_gene: TRBD1
v_gene: TRBV15
abundance: many
len: 18

CDR3nt: TGTGCCACCAGCAGAGATCGTAAGTCTAGCACTGAAGCTTTCTTT
CDR3aa: CATSRDRKSSTEAFF
j_gene: TRBJ1-1
d_gene: .
v_gene: TRBV15
abundance: .
len: 15

CDR3nt: TGTGCCAGCAGACGCAGACAGGGACAGCTCGAGCAGTACTTC
CDR3aa: CASRRRQGQLEQYF
j_gene: TRBJ2-7
d_gene: TRBD1
v_gene: TRBV12-3/TRBV12-4
abundance: many
len: 14

CDR3nt: TGCAGTGCTAGATCCCCAGGGAATAGCTATGGCTACACCTTC
CDR3aa: CSARSPGNSYGYTF
j_gene: TRBJ1-2
d_gene: .
v_gene: TRBV20-1
abundance: few
len: 14

CDR3nt: TGCAGCGGGTGGAGTAACTATGGCTACACCTTC
CDR3aa: CSGWSNYGYTF
j_gene: TRBJ1-2
d_gene: .
v_gene: TRBV29-1
abundance: many
len: 11

CDR3nt: TGCAGTGCTAGGGCGGACAGGGGATATAATTCACCCCTCCACTTT
CDR3aa: CSARADRGYNSPLHF
j_gene: TRBJ1-6
d_gene: TRBD1
v_gene: TRBV20-1
abundance: few
len: 15

CDR3nt: TGTGCCAGCAGCCCGCAAGGCGGAAACACCATATATTTT
CDR3aa: CASSPQGGNTIYF
j_gene: TRBJ1-3
d_gene: .
v_gene: TRBV3-1
abundance: few
len: 13

CDR3nt: TGCAGCGCATCGACTAGTTGGAATGAGCAGTTCTTC
CDR3aa: CSASTSWNEQFF
j_gene: TRBJ2-1
d_gene: .
v_gene: TRBV29-1
abundance: few
len: 12

CDR3nt: TGCAGCGTTGAAGCTGGGACACAGTCCTACGAGCAGTACTTC
CDR3aa: CSVEAGTQSYEQYF
j_gene: TRBJ2-7
d_gene: .
v_gene: TRBV29-1
abundance: .
len: 14

CDR3nt: TGTGCCAGCAGGCGAATAGCGGGAGGGATTTTCAATGAGCAGTTCTTC
CDR3aa: CASRRIAGGIFNEQFF
j_gene: TRBJ2-1
d_gene: TRBD2
v_gene: TRBV2
abundance: few
len: 16

CDR3nt: TGCGCCAGCAGCCGGACTAGCGGGGGGGCACGCGATACGCAGTATTTT
CDR3aa: CASSRTSGGARDTQYF
j_gene: TRBJ2-3
d_gene: TRBD2
v_gene: TRBV4-1
abundance: few
len: 16

CDR3nt: TGTGCCAGCAGTCTCCGGACAGGGGGCGGTGAAAAACTGTTTTTT
CDR3aa: CASSLRTGGGEKLFF
j_gene: TRBJ1-4
d_gene: TRBD1
v_gene: TRBV12-3/TRBV12-4
abundance: .
len: 15

CDR3nt: TGTGCCAGCAGTACAGGGACCCTCCTTTGGAACACTGAAGCTTTCTTT
CDR3aa: CASSTGTLLWNTEAFF
j_gene: TRBJ1-1
d_gene: .
v_gene: TRBV6-1
abundance: .
len: 16

CDR3nt: TGTGCCAGCAGTCTTAGGGGACGCTTGCCCAGAGCCAAAAACATTCAGTACTTC
CDR3aa: CASSLRGRLPRAKNIQYF
j_gene: TRBJ2-4
d_gene: .
v_gene: TRBV12-3/TRBV12-4
abundance: few
len: 18

CDR3nt: TGTGCCAGCAGTGAGTTAACCCAGGCTAGCGGGATTTCCTACGAGCAGTACTTC
CDR3aa: CASSELTQASGISYEQYF
j_gene: TRBJ2-7
d_gene: TRBD2
v_gene: TRBV6-1
abundance: few
len: 18

CDR3nt: TGTGCCAGCAGTGCCGAGGGGGCGGTTCGTCTGGGCACAGATACGCAGTATTTT
CDR3aa: CASSAEGAVRLGTDTQYF
j_gene: TRBJ2-3
d_gene: TRBD1
v_gene: TRBV6-1
abundance: few
len: 18

CDR3nt: TGTGCCAGCAGCCCGGACAGGGGTGGGGAAAAACTGTTTTTT
CDR3aa: CASSPDRGGEKLFF
j_gene: TRBJ1-4
d_gene: TRBD1
v_gene: TRBV12-3/TRBV12-4
abundance: many
len: 14

CDR3nt: TGCAGCGTGCGGGGCGGGGGTTACAATGAGCAGTTCTTC
CDR3aa: CSVRGGGYNEQFF
j_gene: TRBJ2-1
d_gene: TRBD2
v_gene: TRBV29-1
abundance: .
len: 13

CDR3nt: TGTGCCAGCAGCCAACGTCAGGGAATGAACACTGAAGCTTTCTTT
CDR3aa: CASSQRQGMNTEAFF
j_gene: TRBJ1-1
d_gene: .
v_gene: TRBV14
abundance: few
len: 15